This is a list of T cell receptor beta chains from one sample in a study of blood T cell repertoires in COVID-19. Sequencing used immunoSEQ multiplex PCR; TCRdb keeps in-frame clones, though not all of them. In the table there are some 250,000 clones, around 84% of which are singletons. The sample was peripheral blood. These receptors were taken from a man aged 55 to 70 with acute or convalescent COVID-19. Both conserved end residues are part of each CDR3. D genes are given only for firm matches. The listing skips clone size in some rows; elsewhere it reads once, few, many or a size class.

clone size: NA
D gene: NA
V gene: TRBV18
J gene: TRBJ2-1
CDR3 DNA: TGTGCCAGCTCAATCGGACTCTCCAATGAGCAGTTCTTC
CDR3 protein: CASSIGLSNEQFF

clone size: NA
D gene: NA
V gene: TRBV6-6
J gene: TRBJ2-5
CDR3 DNA: TGTGCCAGCAGTTACTCGGTCTCTAGAGGGCAAGAGACCCAGTACTTC
CDR3 protein: CASSYSVSRGQETQYF

clone size: NA
D gene: NA
V gene: TRBV7-6
J gene: TRBJ1-1
CDR3 DNA: TGTGCCAGCAGCTTAGGGACTGACTTCCGTGAAGCTTTCTTT
CDR3 protein: CASSLGTDFREAFF

clone size: NA
D gene: NA
V gene: TRBV6-5
J gene: TRBJ1-5
CDR3 DNA: TGTGCCAGCAGGGATTCGACAGGCTATCAGCCCCAGCATTTT
CDR3 protein: CASRDSTGYQPQHF

clone size: NA
D gene: NA
V gene: TRBV7-6
J gene: TRBJ2-4
CDR3 DNA: TGTGCCAGCAGCCCAGGCGTGGCCAAAAACATTCAGTACTTC
CDR3 protein: CASSPGVAKNIQYF

clone size: NA
D gene: NA
V gene: TRBV6-6
J gene: TRBJ1-2
CDR3 DNA: TGTGCCAGCAGGGCGACTCAGGGGTCCACCTTC
CDR3 protein: CASRATQGSTF

clone size: NA
D gene: NA
V gene: TRBV27
J gene: TRBJ2-5
CDR3 DNA: TGTGCCAGCAGTTTACTGTGGTCCCGGGAAATCGGGACCCAGTACTTC
CDR3 protein: CASSLLWSREIGTQYF

clone size: NA
D gene: TRBD1
V gene: TRBV7-6
J gene: TRBJ2-7
CDR3 DNA: TGTGCCAGCTACCGCGGGACAGGGGACTACGAGCAGTACTTC
CDR3 protein: CASYRGTGDYEQYF

clone size: NA
D gene: TRBD1
V gene: TRBV27
J gene: TRBJ1-6
CDR3 DNA: TGTGCCAGCAGTTTGACGGGACAGGGGGCCTTTTCACCCCTCCACTTT
CDR3 protein: CASSLTGQGAFSPLHF

clone size: NA
D gene: NA
V gene: TRBV5-6
J gene: TRBJ2-1
CDR3 DNA: TGTGCCAGCAGCCCCCGTCCGGGATCTTACAATGAGCAGTTCTTC
CDR3 protein: CASSPRPGSYNEQFF

clone size: NA
D gene: TRBD1
V gene: TRBV12-5
J gene: TRBJ1-5
CDR3 DNA: TGTGCTAGTGGTTTAGGACAGGGGAATCAGCCCCAGCATTTT
CDR3 protein: CASGLGQGNQPQHF

clone size: NA
D gene: NA
V gene: TRBV4-3
J gene: TRBJ1-4
CDR3 DNA: TGCGCCAGCAGCCAAGCTCCCCCTCGGGGGGCGAGAGCTAATGAAAAACTGTTTTTT
CDR3 protein: CASSQAPPRGARANEKLFF

clone size: NA
D gene: NA
V gene: TRBV9
J gene: TRBJ1-1
CDR3 DNA: TGTGCCAGCAGCGTAGTCGGGGGGGACACTGAAGCTTTCTTT
CDR3 protein: CASSVVGGDTEAFF

clone size: NA
D gene: NA
V gene: TRBV11-2
J gene: TRBJ2-2
CDR3 DNA: TGTGCCAGCAGTAAACAGGCTTTAGCGAACACCGGGGAGCTGTTTTTT
CDR3 protein: CASSKQALANTGELFF

clone size: NA
D gene: TRBD1
V gene: TRBV2
J gene: TRBJ1-5
CDR3 DNA: TGTGCCAGCAGTGCTCGGACAGGGGTTGGGCAGCCCCAGCATTTT
CDR3 protein: CASSARTGVGQPQHF

clone size: NA
D gene: TRBD2
V gene: TRBV27
J gene: TRBJ2-7
CDR3 DNA: TGTGCCAGCAGCGGACGGACTAGCGGCTACGAGCAGTACTTC
CDR3 protein: CASSGRTSGYEQYF

clone size: NA
D gene: TRBD2
V gene: TRBV11-2
J gene: TRBJ2-5
CDR3 DNA: TGTGCCAGCAGCTTTGGGACTAGCGGGGGAGAGACCCAGTACTTC
CDR3 protein: CASSFGTSGGETQYF

clone size: NA
D gene: TRBD2
V gene: TRBV24-1
J gene: TRBJ2-1
CDR3 DNA: TGTGCCACCAGTGATAACGCGGGAGTCTGGGGTGAGCAGTTCTTC
CDR3 protein: CATSDNAGVWGEQFF

clone size: NA
D gene: TRBD1
V gene: TRBV19
J gene: TRBJ1-4
CDR3 DNA: TGTGCCAGTAGTATAGCGGGACAGGGCGAAGAAAAACTGTTTTTT
CDR3 protein: CASSIAGQGEEKLFF

clone size: NA
D gene: TRBD2
V gene: TRBV3-1/TRBV3-2
J gene: TRBJ2-3
CDR3 DNA: TGTGCCAGCAGCCCCTACAAGGCTAGCGGGGGGGCCCCAGATACGCAGTATTTT
CDR3 protein: CASSPYKASGGAPDTQYF

clone size: NA
D gene: NA
V gene: TRBV3-1/TRBV3-2
J gene: TRBJ2-3
CDR3 DNA: TGTGCCAGCAGCCTTCGGACTACCTCCATCACAGATACGCAGTATTTT
CDR3 protein: CASSLRTTSITDTQYF

clone size: once
D gene: TRBD2
V gene: TRBV6-5
J gene: TRBJ2-3
CDR3 DNA: TGTGCCAGCAGCAAGCGGGAGGGCCGTGAAGATACGCAGTATTTT
CDR3 protein: CASSKREGREDTQYF

clone size: NA
D gene: TRBD2
V gene: TRBV19
J gene: TRBJ2-1
CDR3 DNA: TGTGCCAGTAGTATAGCCCCAAGGACTAGTTTCTACAATGAGCAGTTCTTC
CDR3 protein: CASSIAPRTSFYNEQFF

clone size: NA
D gene: NA
V gene: TRBV6-5
J gene: TRBJ2-2
CDR3 DNA: TGTGCCAGCAGTCCAATACTCACCGGGGAGCTGTTTTTT
CDR3 protein: CASSPILTGELFF